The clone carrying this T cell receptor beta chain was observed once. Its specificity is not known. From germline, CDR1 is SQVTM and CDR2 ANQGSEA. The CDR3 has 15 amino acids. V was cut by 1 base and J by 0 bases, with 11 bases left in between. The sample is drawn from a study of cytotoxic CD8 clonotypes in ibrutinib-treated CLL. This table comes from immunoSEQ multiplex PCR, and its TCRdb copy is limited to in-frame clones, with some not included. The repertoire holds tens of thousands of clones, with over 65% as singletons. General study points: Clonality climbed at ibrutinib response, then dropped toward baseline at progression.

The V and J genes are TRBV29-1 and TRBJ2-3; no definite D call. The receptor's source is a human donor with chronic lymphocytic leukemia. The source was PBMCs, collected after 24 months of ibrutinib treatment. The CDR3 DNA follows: TGCAGCGTTGAAGTAGGGATGTTGAGCACAGATACGCAGTATTTT. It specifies CSVEVGMLSTDTQYF.